A single sample gave rise to the 23 T cell receptor beta chains below, sequenced in a study of T cell responses to AZD1222 COVID-19 vaccine. TCRdb keeps only in-frame clones here, not all; method: immunoSEQ multiplex PCR. The sample carries 50,000 to 85,000 clones, 79% recorded once. The sequenced sample was peripheral blood, obtained on day 0 of MenACWY control vaccination. All receptors derive from an adult in good health.

The genes are TRBV10-3 and TRBJ1-1; D ambiguous. This CDR3 contains 14 residues. Germline-derived CDR1 and CDR2 are ENHRY and SYGVKD. V lost 2 bases and J lost 1, with 8 bases in between. CDR3 coding DNA: TGTGCCATCAGTGAGGAAGCGGGGAACACTGAAGCTTTCTTT. It is translated as CAISEEAGNTEAFF.

This chain links TRBV6-2 or TRBV6-3 with TRBJ1-2; 7 bases fit TRBD1. CDR3 length: 15 amino acids. Germline CDR1 reads MNHEY; CDR2 reads SVGEGT. Germline trimming cut 2 bases from V and 4 bases from J; bases unmatched to any gene: 7. The CDR3 region has the DNA TGTGCCAGCAGTTACACGCGGGACAGCGTCTATGGCTACACCTTC. It translates to CASSYTRDSVYGYTF.

Concerning this clone itself: Other DNA sequences in the sample encode the same CDR3. The chain recombines TRBV6-2 or TRBV6-3 with TRBJ2-1; 9 bases agree with TRBD2. J was trimmed by 4 bases and V by 0 bases; bases with no gene match: 7. Germline values: CDR1 MNHEY, CDR2 SVGEGT. The CDR3 is made up of 17 amino acids. CDR3 sequence reads: CASSYSPPSGIYNEQFF. The CDR3 DNA reads as TGTGCCAGCAGTTACTCCCCCCCTAGCGGGATATACAATGAGCAGTTCTTC.

This clone has just one count. The gene calls are TRBV6-1 and TRBJ1-5; D is undetermined. The V and J ends lost 2 bases and 2 bases respectively, with 7 bases between them. Germline V gene lookup returns CDR1 MNHNS and CDR2 SASEGT. The CDR3 consists of 14 residues. The CDR3 DNA reads TGTGCCAGCAGTGAAATTTGGGGCAATCAGCCCCAGCATTTT. Translating gives CASSEIWGNQPQHF.

This chain connects TRBV7-2 to TRBJ1-2; D call uncertain. Per germline, CDR1 SGHTA and CDR2 FQGNSA. The CDR3 length is 11 residues. V gave up 2 bases and J gave up 4 bases, with 2 bases separating them. This chain's CDR3 is CASSLIYGYTF. The DNA for the CDR3 is TGTGCCAGCAGCTTAATCTATGGCTACACCTTC.

V usage is TRBV19 and J usage is TRBJ1-2; D is perhaps TRBD1 (5 bases). The ends were cut back, 5 bases at V and 4 bases at J, with 11 bases in the middle. The CDR3 loop spans 13 amino acids. In germline, CDR1 is LNHDA, CDR2 SQIVND (reference sequence). The CDR3 DNA reads TGTGCCAGTAGTGACAGAAGCTTCTATGGCTACACCTTC. It specifies CASSDRSFYGYTF.

The genes are TRBV5-1 and TRBJ1-4, with D possibly being TRBD1 (6 bases). This CDR3 region has 16 residues. The germline CDR1 and CDR2 sequences are SGHRS and YFSETQ. Trimming removed 5 bases at V and 1 base at J, with 15 bases between. CDR3 amino acids: CASRSGQGRTNEKLFF. CDR3 in DNA: TGCGCCAGCAGATCTGGGCAGGGGCGAACTAATGAAAAACTGTTTTTT.

This rearrangement joins TRBV2 to TRBJ1-5; TRBD1 aligns across 10 bases. V dropped 11 bases and J dropped 5; count of bases not matched to a gene: 6. The V gene's germline CDR1 is SNHLY and CDR2 FYNNEI. The length of the CDR3 is 13 residues. CDR3 amino acids: CASTGTGDQPQHF. As DNA, the CDR3 is TGTGCCTCCACCGGGACAGGGGATCAGCCCCAGCATTTT.

The chain combines TRBV30 with TRBJ1-6, with no clear D. The CDR3 is 15 residues long. From germline, CDR1 is GTSNPN and CDR2 SVGIG (reference sequence). Trimming took 5 bases from V and 1 from J, leaving 12 bases between them. In DNA, the CDR3 is TGTGCCTGGGAAATCGGTGGATCCTATAATTCACCCCTCCACTTT. Protein sequence: CAWEIGGSYNSPLHF.

V gene TRBV5-4 combines with J gene TRBJ2-5; D might be TRBD1 or TRBD2, each matching 5 bases. This CDR3 contains 15 residues. The V end lost 0 bases, the J end lost 2 bases, and 11 bases lay between the germline ends. Germline CDR1 is SGHNT and CDR2 is YYREEE (reference sequence). CDR3 sequence reads: CASSLAGTKQETQYF. CDR3 DNA: TGTGCCAGCAGCTTGGCCGGGACGAAGCAAGAGACCCAGTACTTC.

This sequence joins TRBV3-1 (or the pseudogene TRBV3-2) and TRBJ1-2; D remains unclear. CDR1 is LGHDT and CDR2 is YNNKEL in the germline V gene (reference sequence). This CDR3 is built from 14 residues. V lost 1 base, J lost 6 bases, and 12 bases lay in between. The DNA of the CDR3 is TGTGCCAGCAGCCAAGCGACGGGGAGGGATGGCTACACCTTC. It yields the protein CASSQATGRDGYTF.

The chain employs TRBV11-2 and TRBJ1-2, with TRBD1 matching over 9 bases. Trimming removed 5 bases from V and 2 bases from J; junction bases left unmatched: 6. CDR3 length: 15 residues. Germline V gene sequence: CDR1 SGHAT, CDR2 FQNNGV. In DNA form, the CDR3 reads TGTGCCAGCAGCACAACGGACAGGGGAAACTATGGCTACACCTTC. This gives the protein CASSTTDRGNYGYTF.

The chain couples TRBV5-6 to TRBJ1-2, with 8 nucleotides matching TRBD1. The CDR3 sequence is 16 residues long. The V segment lost 4 bases and the J segment 5 bases; nucleotides outside the gene matches: 13. Germline V gene lookup returns CDR1 SGHDT and CDR2 YYEEEE. Here the CDR3 DNA reads TGTGCCAGCAGCCCAGGACAGGGCCGGGGTCCGTATGGCTACACCTTC. Protein: CASSPGQGRGPYGYTF.

This chain joins TRBV10-2 and TRBJ2-5; tentatively, D is TRBD1 (7 bases). The CDR3 spans 13 residues. Germline V gene lookup returns CDR1 WSHSY and CDR2 SAAADI. The V gene lost 8 bases and the J gene lost 1 base, with 11 bases spanning the gap. DNA of the CDR3: TGCGCCAGCCGGGGGACAGCCCAAGAGACCCAGTACTTC. It codes for CASRGTAQETQYF.

This clone was detected only once. V gene TRBV2 combines with J gene TRBJ1-3; no firm D call. Trimming pared 6 bases from V and 0 bases from J, leaving 12 bases between. CDR1 is SNHLY, CDR2 FYNNEI, per germline. The CDR3 has 15 residues. In DNA form, the CDR3 reads TGTGCCAGCAGACAACAGACGAGCTCTGGAAACACCATATATTTT. As protein: CASRQQTSSGNTIYF.

This clone was seen once. The rearrangement links TRBV7-2 to TRBJ2-1; 10 nucleotides align to TRBD1. CDR3 size: 15 residues. From germline, CDR1 is SGHTA and CDR2 FQGNSA. The V gene end was trimmed by 4 bases and the J gene end by 6 bases; junction bases not matched to a gene: 6. CDR3 bases: TGTGCCAGCAGCTCCGAGACAGGGGGCTTCAATGAGCAGTTCTTC. This sequence encodes CASSSETGGFNEQFF.

The V and J genes are TRBV7-8 and TRBJ2-3; D may be TRBD1 or TRBD2 (5 bases each). CDR3 length: 18 residues. Germline values: CDR1 SGHVS, CDR2 FQNEAQ. V lost 2 bases and J 2 bases, leaving 20 bases between the germline ends. The CDR3 spells CASSLPTRRGDYTDTQYF. The CDR3 bases are TGTGCCAGCAGCTTACCGACCCGTAGGGGAGACTACACAGATACGCAGTATTTT.

V is TRBV19 and J is TRBJ2-6; D possibly corresponds to TRBD2 (5 bases). V shed 5 bases and J shed 12 bases, with 8 bases lying between them. The CDR3 is 11 residues long. Germline V CDR1 and CDR2: LNHDA, SQIVND (reference sequence). CDR3 residues: CASSGSAVLTF. The CDR3 DNA reads as TGTGCCAGTAGTGGGAGTGCCGTCCTGACTTTC. Filled out from reference TRBV19 and TRBJ2-6, the complete variable domain reads DGGITQSPKYLFRKEGQNVTLSCEQNLNHDAMYWYRQDPGQGLRLIYYSQIVNDFQKGDIAEGYSVSREKKESFPLTVTSAQKNPTAFYLCASSGSAVLTFGAGSRLTVL.

This clone occurred a few times. The V call is TRBV6-6, the J call TRBJ1-1, with 9 nucleotides matching TRBD1. This CDR3 region has 15 residues. V shed 6 bases, J shed 5 bases, and the junction held 10 bases outside the gene matches. Looked up from germline, CDR1 is MNHNY and CDR2 is SVGAGI (reference sequence). The CDR3 bases are TGTGCCAGCAGCCCCTTCCCAGGACAGGGGACTGAAGCTTTCTTT. It specifies CASSPFPGQGTEAFF.

The chain has TRBV28 and TRBJ1-5; D is possibly TRBD1 (5 bases). This CDR3 region has 15 residues. In germline, CDR1 is MDHEN, CDR2 SYDVKM. Trimming stripped 2 bases from V and 0 bases from J, with 8 bases between. In DNA form, the CDR3 reads TGTGCCAGCAGTTTAGATGGGGCTAGCAATCAGCCCCAGCATTTT. Its translation is CASSLDGASNQPQHF.

This chain connects TRBV2 to TRBJ2-5; D is unclear. The CDR3 contains 13 residues. Germline values: CDR1 SNHLY, CDR2 FYNNEI. V lost 3 bases, J lost 2 bases, and 7 bases lay in between. The CDR3 loop is CASSEGRQETQYF. CDR3 bases: TGTGCCAGCAGTGAGGGCAGACAAGAGACCCAGTACTTC.

This clone was found a few times. This sequence joins TRBV4-1 and TRBJ1-2; 10 bases agree with TRBD1. Germline V gives CDR1 MGHRA, CDR2 YSYEKL. Trimming at V came to 1 base and at J to 3 bases, leaving 5 bases not matched to a gene. This CDR3 comprises 16 residues. CDR3: CASSQVAGQGHYGYTF. Written as DNA, the CDR3 is TGCGCCAGCAGCCAAGTAGCGGGACAGGGGCACTATGGCTACACCTTC.

The chain is built from TRBV5-4 and TRBJ2-7, with 7 bases identical to TRBD1. The ends lost 4 bases at V and 0 bases at J; junction bases unmatched: 4. The CDR3 has 14 amino acids. Germline loops: CDR1 SGHNT, CDR2 YYREEE (reference sequence). CDR3 nucleotide sequence: TGTGCCAGCAGCCCGGGACAGAGCTCCTACGAGCAGTACTTC. This translates into CASSPGQSSYEQYF.